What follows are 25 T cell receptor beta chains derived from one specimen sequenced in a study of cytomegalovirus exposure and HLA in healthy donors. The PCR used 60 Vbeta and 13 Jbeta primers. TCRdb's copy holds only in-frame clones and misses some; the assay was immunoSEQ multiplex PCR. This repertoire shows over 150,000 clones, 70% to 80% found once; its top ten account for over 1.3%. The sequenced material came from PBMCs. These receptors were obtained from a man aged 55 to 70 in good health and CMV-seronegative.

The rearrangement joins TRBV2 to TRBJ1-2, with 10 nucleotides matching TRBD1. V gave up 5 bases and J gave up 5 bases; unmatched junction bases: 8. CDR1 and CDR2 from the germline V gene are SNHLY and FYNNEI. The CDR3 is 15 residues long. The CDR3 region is CASSQDRGNTYGYTF. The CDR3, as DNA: TGTGCCAGCAGTCAGGACAGGGGGAATACTTATGGCTACACCTTC. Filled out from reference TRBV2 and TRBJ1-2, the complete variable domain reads EPEVTQTPSHQVTQMGQEVILRCVPISNHLYFYWYRQILGQKVEFLVSFYNNEISEKSEIFDDQFSVERPDGSNFTLKIRSTKLEDSAMYFCASSQDRGNTYGYTFGSGTRLTVV.

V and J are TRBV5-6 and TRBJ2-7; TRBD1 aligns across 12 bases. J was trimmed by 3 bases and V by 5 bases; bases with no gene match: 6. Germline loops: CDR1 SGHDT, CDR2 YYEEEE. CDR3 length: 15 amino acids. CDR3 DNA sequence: TGTGCCAGCAGATGGGGACAGGGGGCCATCTACGAGCAGTACTTC. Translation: CASRWGQGAIYEQYF.

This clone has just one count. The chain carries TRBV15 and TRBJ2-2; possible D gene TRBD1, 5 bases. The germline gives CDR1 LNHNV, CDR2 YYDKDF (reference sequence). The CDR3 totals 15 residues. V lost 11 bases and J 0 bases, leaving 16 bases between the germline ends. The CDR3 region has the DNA TGTGCCCCTGTTAAAGGGGCACCGAACACCGGGGAGCTGTTTTTT. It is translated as CAPVKGAPNTGELFF. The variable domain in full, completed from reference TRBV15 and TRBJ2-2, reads DAMVIQNPRYQVTQFGKPVTLSCSQTLNHNVMYWYQQKSSQAPKLLFHYYDKDFNNEADTPDNFQSRRPNTSFCFLDIRSPGLGDTAMYLCAPVKGAPNTGELFFGEGSRLTVL.

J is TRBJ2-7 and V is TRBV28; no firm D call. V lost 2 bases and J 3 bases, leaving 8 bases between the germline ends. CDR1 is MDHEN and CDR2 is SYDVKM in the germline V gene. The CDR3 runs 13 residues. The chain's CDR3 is CASSLVSSYEQYF. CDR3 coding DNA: TGTGCCAGCAGTTTAGTCTCCAGCTACGAGCAGTACTTC.

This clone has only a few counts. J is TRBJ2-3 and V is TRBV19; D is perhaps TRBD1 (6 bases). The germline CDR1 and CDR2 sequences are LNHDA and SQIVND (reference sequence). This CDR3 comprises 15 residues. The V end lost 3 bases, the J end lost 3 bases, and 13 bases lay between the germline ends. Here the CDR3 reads CASSIRTDFTDTQYF. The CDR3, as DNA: TGTGCCAGTAGTATTAGGACAGATTTTACAGATACGCAGTATTTT.

CDR3 amino acids: CASSEGIANTEAFF. CDR3 nucleotide sequence: TGTGCCAGCAGTGAAGGCATAGCAAACACTGAAGCTTTCTTT. This rearrangement joins TRBV6-1 to TRBJ1-1; D remains unclear. The CDR3 is 14 amino acids. V was trimmed by 1 base and J by 2 bases, leaving 8 bases between them. CDR1 is MNHNS, CDR2 SASEGT, per germline.

The CDR3 DNA sequence: TGTGCCAGCAGCCGGAGTCTGACTAGCGGGGTTGAGCAGTTCTTC. Translated: CASSRSLTSGVEQFF. The chain carries TRBV4-2 and TRBJ2-1; 11 bases match TRBD2. CDR1 and CDR2 from the germline V gene are LGHNA and YNFKEQ. V was pared by 4 bases and J by 9 bases, with 8 bases of the junction left unmatched. The CDR3 totals 15 residues.

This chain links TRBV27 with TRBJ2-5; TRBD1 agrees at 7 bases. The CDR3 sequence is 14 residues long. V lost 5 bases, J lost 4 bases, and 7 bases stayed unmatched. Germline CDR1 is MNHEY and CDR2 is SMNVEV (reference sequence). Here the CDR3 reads CASSLTGVSETQYF. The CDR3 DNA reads TGTGCCAGCAGTCTAACAGGGGTTTCAGAGACCCAGTACTTC.

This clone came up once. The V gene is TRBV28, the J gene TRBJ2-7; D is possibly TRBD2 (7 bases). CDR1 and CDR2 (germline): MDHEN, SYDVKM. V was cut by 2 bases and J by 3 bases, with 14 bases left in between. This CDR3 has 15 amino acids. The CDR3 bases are TGTGCCAGCAGTTTAGGGGGGGCGCGAGTCTACGAGCAGTACTTC. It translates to CASSLGGARVYEQYF.

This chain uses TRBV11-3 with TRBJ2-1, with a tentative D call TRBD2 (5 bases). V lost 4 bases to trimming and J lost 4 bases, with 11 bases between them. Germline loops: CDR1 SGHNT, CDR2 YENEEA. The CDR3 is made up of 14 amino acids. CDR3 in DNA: TGTGCCAGCAGCTCATCAGGACTTTACAATGAGCAGTTCTTC. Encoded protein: CASSSSGLYNEQFF.

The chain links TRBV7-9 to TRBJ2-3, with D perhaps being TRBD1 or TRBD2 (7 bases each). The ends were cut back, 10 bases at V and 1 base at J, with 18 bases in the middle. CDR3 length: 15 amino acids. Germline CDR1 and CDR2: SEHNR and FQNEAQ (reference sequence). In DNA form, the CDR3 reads TGTGCCACCAGGGGGGGAATACCTGGCACAGATACGCAGTATTTT. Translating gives CATRGGIPGTDTQYF.

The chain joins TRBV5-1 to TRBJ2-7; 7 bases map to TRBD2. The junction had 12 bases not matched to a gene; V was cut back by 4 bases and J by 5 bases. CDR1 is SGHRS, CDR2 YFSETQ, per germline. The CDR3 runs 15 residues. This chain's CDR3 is CASSRTTSPPDEQYF. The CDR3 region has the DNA TGCGCCAGCAGCCGCACGACTAGCCCCCCCGACGAGCAGTACTTC.

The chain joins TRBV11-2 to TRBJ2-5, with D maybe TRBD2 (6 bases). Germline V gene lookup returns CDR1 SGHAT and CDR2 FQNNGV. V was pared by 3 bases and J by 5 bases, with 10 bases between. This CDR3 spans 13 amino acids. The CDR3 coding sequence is TGTGCCAGCAGCTTCCCTGGGGGGGAGACCCAGTACTTC. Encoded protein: CASSFPGGETQYF.

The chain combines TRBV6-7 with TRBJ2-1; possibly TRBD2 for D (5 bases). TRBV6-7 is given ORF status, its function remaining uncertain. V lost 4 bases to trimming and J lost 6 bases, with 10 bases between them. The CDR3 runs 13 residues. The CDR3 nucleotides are TGTGCCAGCAGTTCGAGGGTGAGCAATGAGCAGTTCTTC. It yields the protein CASSSRVSNEQFF.

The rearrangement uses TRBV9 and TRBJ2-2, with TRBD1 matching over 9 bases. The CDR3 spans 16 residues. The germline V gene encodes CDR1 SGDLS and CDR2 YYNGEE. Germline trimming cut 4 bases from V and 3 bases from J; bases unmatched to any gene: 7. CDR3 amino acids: CASSPRRTGDTGELFF. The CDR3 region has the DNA TGTGCCAGCAGCCCCCGTCGGACAGGGGACACCGGGGAGCTGTTTTTT.

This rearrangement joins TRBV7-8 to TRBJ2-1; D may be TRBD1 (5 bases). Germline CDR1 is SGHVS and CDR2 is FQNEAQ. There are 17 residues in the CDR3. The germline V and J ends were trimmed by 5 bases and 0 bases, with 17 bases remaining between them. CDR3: CASSPPQGVSSYNEQFF. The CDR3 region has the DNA TGTGCCAGCAGCCCCCCCCAAGGGGTCAGCTCCTACAATGAGCAGTTCTTC.

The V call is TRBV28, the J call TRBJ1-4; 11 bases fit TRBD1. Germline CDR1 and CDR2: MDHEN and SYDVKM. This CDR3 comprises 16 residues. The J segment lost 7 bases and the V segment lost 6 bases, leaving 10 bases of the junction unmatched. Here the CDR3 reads CASRLPGTGGSEKLFF. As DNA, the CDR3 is TGTGCCAGCAGACTCCCCGGGACAGGGGGTAGTGAAAAACTGTTTTTT.

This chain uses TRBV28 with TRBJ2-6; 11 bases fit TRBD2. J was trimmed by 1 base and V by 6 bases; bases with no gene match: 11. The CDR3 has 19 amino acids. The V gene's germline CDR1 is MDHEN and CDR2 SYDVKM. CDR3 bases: TGTGCCAGCAGCCGAGGACTAGCGGGCACCCTGTCTGGGGCCAACGTCCTGACTTTC. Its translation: CASSRGLAGTLSGANVLTF.

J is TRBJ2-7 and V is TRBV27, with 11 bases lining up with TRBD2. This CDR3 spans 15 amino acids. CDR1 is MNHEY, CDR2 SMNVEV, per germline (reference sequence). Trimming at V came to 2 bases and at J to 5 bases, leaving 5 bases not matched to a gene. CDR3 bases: TGTGCCAGCAGTTTAACTAGCGGGAGATTTCACGAGCAGTACTTC. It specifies CASSLTSGRFHEQYF.

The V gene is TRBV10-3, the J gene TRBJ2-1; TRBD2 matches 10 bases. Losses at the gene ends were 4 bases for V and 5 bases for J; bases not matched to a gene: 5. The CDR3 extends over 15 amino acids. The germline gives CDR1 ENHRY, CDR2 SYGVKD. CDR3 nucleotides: TGTGCCATCAGTGGCTCTAGCGGGGGCAACAATGAGCAGTTCTTC. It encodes CAISGSSGGNNEQFF.

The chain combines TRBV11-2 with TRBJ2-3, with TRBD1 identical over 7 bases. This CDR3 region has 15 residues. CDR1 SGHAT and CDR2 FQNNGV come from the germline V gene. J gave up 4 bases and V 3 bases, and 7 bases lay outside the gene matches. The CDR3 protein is CASSFQGEYADTQYF. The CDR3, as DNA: TGTGCCAGCAGCTTCCAGGGGGAGTACGCAGATACGCAGTATTTT.

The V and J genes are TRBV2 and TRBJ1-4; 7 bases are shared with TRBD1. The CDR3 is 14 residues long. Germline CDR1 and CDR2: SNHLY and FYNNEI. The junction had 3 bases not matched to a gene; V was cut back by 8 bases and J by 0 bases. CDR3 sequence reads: CASGQDATNEKLFF. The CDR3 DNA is TGTGCCAGCGGACAGGACGCAACTAATGAAAAACTGTTTTTT.

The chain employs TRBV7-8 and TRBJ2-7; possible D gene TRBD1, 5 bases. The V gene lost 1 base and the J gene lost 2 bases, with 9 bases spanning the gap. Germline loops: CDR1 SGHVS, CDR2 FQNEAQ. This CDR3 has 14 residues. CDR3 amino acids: CASSLETATYEQYF. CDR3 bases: TGTGCCAGCAGCTTAGAGACAGCCACCTACGAGCAGTACTTC.

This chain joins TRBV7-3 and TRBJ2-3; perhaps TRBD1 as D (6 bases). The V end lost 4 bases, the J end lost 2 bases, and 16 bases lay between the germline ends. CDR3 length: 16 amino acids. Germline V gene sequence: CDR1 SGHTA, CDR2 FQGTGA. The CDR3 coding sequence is TGTGCCAGCAGCTCCCAGGGACATACTTTCACAGATACGCAGTATTTT. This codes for CASSSQGHTFTDTQYF.

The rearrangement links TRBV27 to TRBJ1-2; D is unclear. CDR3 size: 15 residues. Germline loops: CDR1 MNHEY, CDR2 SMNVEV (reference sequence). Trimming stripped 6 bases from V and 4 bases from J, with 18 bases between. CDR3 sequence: CASRLRGEVGYGYTF. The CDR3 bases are TGTGCCAGCAGACTACGAGGCGAGGTGGGCTATGGCTACACCTTC.